This T cell receptor (beta chain) was profiled in a study of T-cell memory formation after mild COVID-19. Regarding the study as a whole: Researchers report contracting CD4+ clones mostly in CM and EM, with CD8+ clones in EMRA. Prior to infection, memory already included some responding clones, suggesting cross-reactive memory joined. Clones that contracted from day 15 to 85 had balanced CD4/CD8; later expanders were CD4+ biased.

The authors produced TCR alpha and TCR beta cDNA libraries with sample barcodes and UMIs by 5'RACE using constant-segment primers. TCRdb re-called the 5' RACE reads through MiXCR, storing one row per CDR3 protein. The table has roughly 86,000 distinct CDR3 sequences, roughly 16% seen once; the top ten hold approximately 40%. The CDR3 loop spans 13 amino acids. Germline CDR1 is SSHAT and CDR2 is FNYEAQ (reference sequence). V gave up 6 bases and J gave up 5 bases, with 13 bases separating them. The sample holds a few counts of this clonotype. The antigen is unknown. The TCR comes from a man younger than 30 who had mild COVID-19 (a few samples of this study predate the infection). Cell type and time point are not known. The chain carries TRBV7-7 and TRBJ2-5, with D unresolved. Material for sequencing was PBMCs or a T cell subset sorted from them (not recorded which). The CDR3 DNA sequence: TGTGCCAGCAGGCAGGACGCCCGGGAGACCCAGTACTTC. As protein: CASRQDARETQYF.